Listed below are T cell receptor beta chains from one sample, sequenced in a study of blood T cell repertoires in COVID-19. This table comes from immunoSEQ multiplex PCR, and its TCRdb copy is limited to in-frame clones, with some not included. The sample holds roughly 73,000 clones, 89% seen once. The sample comprised peripheral blood. The receptors stem from a man older than 75 with acute or convalescent COVID-19. Both conserved end residues are part of each CDR3. Fields, in order: D gene, J gene, clone size, V gene, CDR3 protein, CDR3 DNA. The D gene is left open where the match is weak. Size is stated for part of the rows, as once, few or many counts, or as a class when the clone is expanded.

NA,TRBJ1-5,NA,TRBV19,CASSILRVGQPQHF,TGTGCCAGTAGTATATTGAGGGTAGGACAGCCCCAGCATTTT
TRBD1,TRBJ1-2,NA,TRBV6-6,CASSPGQGFGYTF,TGTGCCAGCAGCCCGGGACAGGGATTTGGCTACACCTTC
TRBD1,TRBJ1-2,NA,TRBV6-6,CASSYPGTEYGYTF,TGTGCCAGCAGTTACCCCGGGACAGAGTATGGCTACACCTTC
NA,TRBJ1-5,NA,TRBV7-8,CASSLIPDRFEPQHF,TGTGCCAGCAGCTTAATACCCGACAGGTTCGAGCCCCAGCATTTT
TRBD2,TRBJ2-2,NA,TRBV4-1,CASSHGGGSFTGELFF,TGCGCCAGCAGCCACGGCGGGGGGTCTTTCACCGGGGAGCTGTTTTTT
NA,TRBJ1-1,NA,TRBV6-5,CASSSTGYTEAFF,TGTGCCAGCAGTTCAACAGGGTATACTGAAGCTTTCTTT
NA,TRBJ1-2,NA,TRBV12-3/TRBV12-4,CASSLISFEGYTF,TGTGCCAGCAGTTTAATCAGTTTTGAAGGCTACACCTTC
NA,TRBJ2-7,NA,TRBV5-1,CASSLGGATYEQYF,TGCGCCAGCAGCTTGGGGGGAGCCACCTACGAGCAGTACTTC
NA,TRBJ1-3,once,TRBV9,CASSEGGRNTIYF,TGTGCCAGCAGCGAGGGGGGGCGAAACACCATATATTTT
NA,TRBJ1-6,NA,TRBV18,CASSPGAGEGSPLHF,TGTGCCAGCTCACCAGGGGCAGGGGAAGGTTCACCCCTCCACTTT
TRBD1,TRBJ1-1,NA,TRBV19,CASSPTGGRGDFF,TGTGCCAGTAGTCCGACAGGGGGCAGGGGAGATTTCTTT
TRBD1,TRBJ1-2,NA,TRBV24-1,CATSSTGGYGYTF,TGTGCCACCAGTTCGACAGGGGGCTATGGCTACACCTTC
NA,TRBJ1-2,NA,TRBV5-1,CASSLEGDGYTF,TGCGCCAGCAGCTTGGAGGGGGATGGCTACACCTTC
TRBD1,TRBJ2-5,NA,TRBV2,CASSPRTGTETQYF,TGTGCCAGCAGCCCCCGGACAGGGACGGAGACCCAGTACTTC
TRBD2,TRBJ2-3,NA,TRBV30,CAWTGAGGSRGDTQYF,TGTGCCTGGACTGGAGCGGGAGGTAGTAGGGGAGATACGCAGTATTTT
NA,TRBJ2-7,NA,TRBV4-1,CASSQEGGSAQYEQYF,TGCGCCAGCAGCCAAGAAGGGGGAAGCGCTCAGTACGAGCAGTACTTC
NA,TRBJ1-6,NA,TRBV7-9,CASSSYRDSPLHF,TGTGCCAGCAGCTCCTACAGGGATTCACCCCTCCACTTT
TRBD1,TRBJ2-2,NA,TRBV4-1,CASSQDGWQGANRRELFF,TGCGCCAGCAGCCAAGATGGGTGGCAGGGGGCGAATCGTCGGGAGCTGTTTTTT
NA,TRBJ2-5,NA,TRBV14,CASSLSWTMRETQYF,TGTGCCAGCAGTCTTAGTTGGACAATGAGAGAGACCCAGTACTTC
NA,TRBJ1-1,few,TRBV3-1/TRBV3-2,CASSQAGGTNTEAFF,TGTGCCAGCAGCCAAGCCGGGGGGACAAACACTGAAGCTTTCTTT
TRBD1,TRBJ2-7,NA,TRBV7-2,CASSPRQGVVNYEQYF,TGTGCCAGCAGCCCCCGTCAGGGGGTGGTCAACTACGAGCAGTACTTC
TRBD2,TRBJ2-3,NA,TRBV29-1,CTDGGAADTQYF,TGCACCGACGGGGGGGCGGCAGATACGCAGTATTTT
TRBD1,TRBJ1-1,NA,TRBV14,CASSEQGPTEAFF,TGTGCCAGCAGCGAACAGGGGCCGACTGAAGCTTTCTTT
NA,TRBJ1-1,NA,TRBV9,CASSPGGFKNTEAFF,TGTGCCAGCAGCCCGGGGGGTTTTAAGAACACTGAAGCTTTCTTT
TRBD2,TRBJ2-1,NA,TRBV27,CASSHRTSGSYNEQFF,TGTGCCAGCAGTCACCGGACTAGCGGGAGTTACAATGAGCAGTTCTTC
NA,TRBJ1-2,NA,TRBV14,CASSQDWQVGGYTF,TGTGCCAGCAGCCAAGATTGGCAGGTCGGCGGCTACACCTTC
NA,TRBJ1-2,NA,TRBV19,CASSIEQAGGHYGYTF,TGTGCCAGTAGTATAGAGCAGGCCGGGGGGCACTATGGCTACACCTTC
TRBD2,TRBJ2-7,NA,TRBV25-1,CASSGTSGSWEQYF,TGTGCCAGCAGTGGGACTAGCGGGAGTTGGGAGCAGTACTTC
NA,TRBJ2-7,NA,TRBV3-1/TRBV3-2,CASSQAGYEQYF,TGTGCCAGCAGCCAAGCCGGTTACGAGCAGTACTTC
TRBD1,TRBJ2-3,NA,TRBV19,CASSLTGVVSTDTQYF,TGTGCCAGTAGCCTCACAGGGGTGGTATCCACAGATACGCAGTATTTT
TRBD2,TRBJ2-1,NA,TRBV5-1,CASSPPGAGGPNEQFF,TGCGCCAGCAGCCCCCCAGGAGCGGGAGGGCCTAATGAGCAGTTCTTC
TRBD1,TRBJ1-4,NA,TRBV5-8,CASSFSGGSEKLFF,TGTGCCAGCAGCTTCTCAGGGGGCAGTGAAAAACTGTTTTTT
NA,TRBJ1-1,NA,TRBV5-4,CASSPPYRGSGTEAFF,TGTGCCAGCAGCCCCCCCTATCGGGGTTCGGGAACTGAAGCTTTCTTT
TRBD2,TRBJ2-1,NA,TRBV24-1,CATSDARGGSYNEQFF,TGTGCCACCAGTGATGCGCGGGGGGGCTCCTACAATGAGCAGTTCTTC
NA,TRBJ1-3,NA,TRBV3-1/TRBV3-2,CASGLRDAGNTIYF,TGTGCCAGCGGGCTCAGGGATGCGGGAAACACCATATATTTT
TRBD1,TRBJ1-1,NA,TRBV7-9,CASSLVAAGGEYTEAFF,TGTGCCAGCAGCTTAGTCGCGGCAGGGGGCGAGTACACTGAAGCTTTCTTT
NA,TRBJ1-5,NA,TRBV12-3/TRBV12-4,CASGSMTGQPQHF,TGTGCCAGCGGATCTATGACGGGTCAGCCCCAGCATTTT
NA,TRBJ2-3,NA,TRBV24-1,CATSDLVGGASTDTQYF,TGTGCCACCAGTGATTTGGTTGGGGGGGCCAGCACAGATACGCAGTATTTT
NA,TRBJ1-2,NA,TRBV19,CASTQRGYGYTF,TGTGCCAGTACCCAAAGGGGCTATGGCTACACCTTC
NA,TRBJ2-1,NA,TRBV27,CASSLGGPGTYNEQFF,TGTGCCAGCAGTTTAGGAGGGCCAGGGACCTACAATGAGCAGTTCTTC
TRBD1,TRBJ1-5,NA,TRBV18,CASSQGAYQPQHF,TGTGCCAGCTCTCAGGGGGCCTATCAGCCCCAGCATTTT
NA,TRBJ2-1,NA,TRBV30,CAWSVLSGLAKNEQFF,TGTGCCTGGAGTGTACTTTCAGGGCTAGCGAAGAATGAGCAGTTCTTC
NA,TRBJ2-7,NA,TRBV9,CASSRGLTNSYEQYF,TGTGCCAGCAGCCGCGGTCTGACGAACTCCTACGAGCAGTACTTC
TRBD1,TRBJ2-7,NA,TRBV28,CASSPTGLLEQYF,TGTGCCAGCAGTCCGACAGGGCTTCTTGAGCAGTACTTC
TRBD2,TRBJ2-7,NA,TRBV3-1/TRBV3-2,CASSQGGGRHYEQYF,TGTGCCAGCAGCCAAGGCGGGGGGCGGCACTACGAGCAGTACTTC
NA,TRBJ2-7,NA,TRBV7-9,CASSLGAAESSYEQYF,TGTGCCAGCAGCTTAGGGGCAGCGGAGAGCTCCTACGAGCAGTACTTC
TRBD2,TRBJ2-3,NA,TRBV7-9,CASSSLGSGGLRDTQYF,TGTGCCAGCAGCTCGCTCGGTAGCGGGGGGTTGAGAGATACGCAGTATTTT
NA,TRBJ1-2,once,TRBV7-9,CASSLEERGYTF,TGTGCCAGCAGCTTAGAAGAACGGGGCTACACCTTC
TRBD1,TRBJ1-1,NA,TRBV5-1,CASSLGTNRGTEAFF,TGCGCCAGCAGCTTAGGGACCAACAGGGGCACTGAAGCTTTCTTT
TRBD1,TRBJ2-1,NA,TRBV30,CAWRDYRDRGSYNEQFF,TGTGCCTGGAGGGACTACCGGGACAGGGGGTCCTACAATGAGCAGTTCTTC
TRBD1,TRBJ2-5,NA,TRBV5-4,CASSSPHGQAEETQYF,TGTGCCAGCAGCTCACCCCACGGACAGGCCGAAGAGACCCAGTACTTC
TRBD2,TRBJ2-1,NA,TRBV7-9,CASSPLQAGVGNEQFF,TGTGCCAGCAGCCCGCTGCAAGCGGGGGTGGGCAATGAGCAGTTCTTC
TRBD1,TRBJ1-4,NA,TRBV6-4,CASSVRQGWTNEKLFF,TGTGCCAGCAGTGTGCGACAGGGTTGGACTAATGAAAAACTGTTTTTT
TRBD1,TRBJ1-6,NA,TRBV28,CASRIPGQGISPLHF,TGTGCCAGCAGGATTCCGGGACAGGGAATTTCACCCCTCCACTTT
TRBD1,TRBJ2-7,NA,TRBV6-5,CASSYSGTAHEQYF,TGTGCCAGCAGTTACTCCGGGACAGCCCACGAGCAGTACTTC
NA,TRBJ1-4,NA,TRBV10-1,CAPPTGLTAATNEKLFF,TGCGCCCCACCCACTGGGCTTACCGCTGCAACTAATGAAAAACTGTTTTTT
TRBD1,TRBJ2-1,few,TRBV6-2/TRBV6-3,CASSWTGGSYNEQFF,TGTGCCAGCAGCTGGACAGGGGGCTCCTACAATGAGCAGTTCTTC
NA,TRBJ1-6,NA,TRBV6-6,CASSRGTRRPINSPLHF,TGTGCCAGCAGTCGAGGGACTCGCCGACCGATTAATTCACCCCTCCACTTT
TRBD2,TRBJ2-2,few,TRBV9,CASSVRLAVTGELFF,TGTGCCAGCAGCGTAAGACTAGCCGTCACCGGGGAGCTGTTTTTT
TRBD1,TRBJ2-7,NA,TRBV3-1/TRBV3-2,CASRQQGKGYEQYF,TGTGCCAGCAGACAACAGGGGAAAGGCTACGAGCAGTACTTC